The sequence of this TCR beta chain was determined in a study of response to subunit inactivated influenza vaccine. This clonotype was detected many times. What it binds is not known. General observations from the study: The authors suggested that few new T cells are recruited per seasonal influenza vaccination.

The CDR3 spans 15 residues. V was clipped by 6 bases and J by 9 bases; unmatched bases: 9. TCRdb recomputed calls from the RT-PCR reads with MiXCR, one row per CDR3 protein. The table includes some 500,000 distinct CDR3 sequences, 25% detected once. This sequence originates from a man aged 45-65 years who received an inactivated influenza vaccine. This sample comprised CD4+ T cells sorted from PBMCs, obtained roughly 5 days after vaccination. The chain joins TRBV12-3 or TRBV12-4 to TRBJ2-1, with 12 bases matching TRBD2. This CDR3 reads CASSPLAGGLGEQFF. The CDR3 nucleotides read TGTGCCAGCAGCCCACTAGCGGGGGGATTGGGTGAGCAGTTCTTC.